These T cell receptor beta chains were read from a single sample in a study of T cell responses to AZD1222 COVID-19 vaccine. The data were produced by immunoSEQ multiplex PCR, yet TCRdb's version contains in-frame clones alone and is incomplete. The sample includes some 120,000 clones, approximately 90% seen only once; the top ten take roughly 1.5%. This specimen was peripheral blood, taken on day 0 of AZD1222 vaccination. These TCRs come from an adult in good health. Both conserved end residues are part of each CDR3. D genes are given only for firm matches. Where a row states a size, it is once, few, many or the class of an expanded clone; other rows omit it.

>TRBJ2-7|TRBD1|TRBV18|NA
TGTGCCAGCTCACCCGGGACAGGTCCTTACGAGCAGTACTTC
CASSPGTGPYEQYF
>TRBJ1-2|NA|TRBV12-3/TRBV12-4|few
TGTGCCAGCAGTTCCGACACCGCTGGCTACACCTTC
CASSSDTAGYTF
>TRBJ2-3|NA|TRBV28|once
TGTGCCAGCAGCCTTGATATAGACGGCCCAAAACTTAGCACAGATACGCAGTATTTT
CASSLDIDGPKLSTDTQYF
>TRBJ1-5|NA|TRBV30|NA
TGTGCCTGGAGTGTACGTAACAATCAGCCCCAGCATTTT
CAWSVRNNQPQHF
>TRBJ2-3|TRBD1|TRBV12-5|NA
TGTGCTAGTGGTTTGGTACTGGGACAGCCCTTCACAGATACGCAGTATTTT
CASGLVLGQPFTDTQYF
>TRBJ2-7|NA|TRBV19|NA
TGTGCCAGTAGTGTACAGGGCAGAAGCTACGAGCAGTACTTC
CASSVQGRSYEQYF
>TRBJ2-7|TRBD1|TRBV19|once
TGTGCCAGTAGTATAGTCCCTCCGACAGGGGGGTACGAGCAGTACTTC
CASSIVPPTGGYEQYF
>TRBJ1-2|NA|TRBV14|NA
TGTGCCAGCAGCCAAGATTGGCCGGCGGGTGGCTACACCTTC
CASSQDWPAGGYTF
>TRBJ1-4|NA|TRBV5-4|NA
TGTGCCAGCAGCTCGCCGACAGGCTCGAGTGAAAAACTGTTTTTT
CASSSPTGSSEKLFF
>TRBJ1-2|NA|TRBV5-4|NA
TGTGCCAGCACCTACAGGACTAACTATGGCTACACCTTC
CASTYRTNYGYTF
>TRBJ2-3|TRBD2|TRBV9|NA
TGTGCCAGCACTAGCTCCGGGGGGATTGATACGCAGTATTTT
CASTSSGGIDTQYF
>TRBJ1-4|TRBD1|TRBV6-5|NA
TGTGCCAGCAGCAGGGACAGGGTGAATGAAAAACTGTTTTTT
CASSRDRVNEKLFF
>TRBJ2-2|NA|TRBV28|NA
TGTGCCAGCAGTCATCGGGGGCTCGGGGAGCTGTTTTTT
CASSHRGLGELFF
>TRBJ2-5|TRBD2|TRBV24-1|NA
TGTGCCACCAGTGATTTGCGTGGTCGTAGCGGGGGATACGTTGAGACCCAGTACTTC
CATSDLRGRSGGYVETQYF
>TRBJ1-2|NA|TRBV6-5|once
TGTGCCAGCAGTTACAGGCTGGGATACAGGGTCTATGGCTACACCTTC
CASSYRLGYRVYGYTF
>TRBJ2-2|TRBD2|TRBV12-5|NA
TGTGCTAGTGGTTTGCGTGTTGCGGGGGGAACGAACACCGGGGAGCTGTTTTTT
CASGLRVAGGTNTGELFF
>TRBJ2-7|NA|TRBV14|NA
TGTGCCAGCAGCCATTCGGTCCACTACGAGCAGTACTTC
CASSHSVHYEQYF
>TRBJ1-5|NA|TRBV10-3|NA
TGTGCCATCAGTACTTCAGGGAGCAATCAGCCCCAGCATTTT
CAISTSGSNQPQHF
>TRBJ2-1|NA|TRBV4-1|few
TGCGCCAGCAGCCAAGAAGCCTCGACTGGACAGTTCTTC
CASSQEASTGQFF
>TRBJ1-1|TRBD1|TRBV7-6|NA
TGTGCCAGCAGTTGGAGCCCGGGACAGGGGGGCACTGAAGCTTTCTTT
CASSWSPGQGGTEAFF
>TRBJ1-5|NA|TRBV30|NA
TGTGCCTGGAGTGGGGAAAACAATCAGCCCCAGCATTTT
CAWSGENNQPQHF
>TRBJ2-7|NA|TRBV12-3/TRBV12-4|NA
TGTGCCAGCAGCCAGAAGGACTACGAGCAGTACTTC
CASSQKDYEQYF
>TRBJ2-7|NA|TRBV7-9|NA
TGTGCCAGCAGCTTAACGGGGCTCTTCTACGAGCAGTACTTC
CASSLTGLFYEQYF
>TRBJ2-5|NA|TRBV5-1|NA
TGCGCCAGCAGCCTTATCTTAGCGGCCCAAGAGACCCAGTACTTC
CASSLILAAQETQYF
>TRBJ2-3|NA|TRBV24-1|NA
TGTGCCACCAGTGACCCAACGTCTACGCAGTATTTT
CATSDPTSTQYF
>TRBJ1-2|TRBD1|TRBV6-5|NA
TGTGCCAGCAGTTACCGTACAGGGGGCGCGTATGGCTACACCTTC
CASSYRTGGAYGYTF
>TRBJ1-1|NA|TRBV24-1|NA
TGTGCCACCAGCGAGGGTCGGAACACTGAAGCTTTCTTT
CATSEGRNTEAFF
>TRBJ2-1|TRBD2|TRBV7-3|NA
TGTGCCAGCAGCCCGTTGGCGGGGGGACGAAGAAGCTCCTACAATGAGCAGTTCTTC
CASSPLAGGRRSSYNEQFF
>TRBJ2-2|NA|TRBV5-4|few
TGTGCCAGCAGCACAGCAGGGGCGCGAACCGGGGAGCTGTTTTTT
CASSTAGARTGELFF
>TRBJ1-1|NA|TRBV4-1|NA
TGCGCCAGCAGCCAGGTGGGAACTGAAGCTTTCTTT
CASSQVGTEAFF
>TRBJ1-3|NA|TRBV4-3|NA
TGCGCCAGCAGCCAAGGACAGAACTCTGGAAACACCATATATTTT
CASSQGQNSGNTIYF
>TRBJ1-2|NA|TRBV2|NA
TGTGCCAGCAGCCTAGTAACCGGGACCCTGCCTGGCTATGGCTACACCTTC
CASSLVTGTLPGYGYTF
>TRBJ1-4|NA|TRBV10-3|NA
TGTGCCATCAGTGCGGGTGGGGTGTCTAATGAAAAACTGTTTTTT
CAISAGGVSNEKLFF
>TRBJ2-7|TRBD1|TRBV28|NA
TGTGCCAGCTTACCGGGACAGCGTTACGAGCAGTACTTC
CASLPGQRYEQYF
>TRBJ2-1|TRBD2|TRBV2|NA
TGTGCCAGCAGCCTCTGGGGAAGCGGGGCCCTCTACAATGAGCAGTTCTTC
CASSLWGSGALYNEQFF
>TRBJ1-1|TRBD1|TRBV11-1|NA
TGTGCCAGCAGCCGCACCGGGACAGCGAACACTGAAGCTTTCTTT
CASSRTGTANTEAFF
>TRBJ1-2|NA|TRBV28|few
TGTGCCAGCAGGCCCACCGGGACACGCAATGGCTACACCTTC
CASRPTGTRNGYTF
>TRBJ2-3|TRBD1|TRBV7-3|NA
TGTGCCAGCAGCTTAACGGCGACAGGGTGGGCAGATACGCAGTATTTT
CASSLTATGWADTQYF
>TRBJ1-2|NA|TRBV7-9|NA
TGTGCCAGCACCACCAGGCCGTCCAGGGCCCGTAACTATGGCTACACCTTC
CASTTRPSRARNYGYTF
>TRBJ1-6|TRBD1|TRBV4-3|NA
TGCGCCAGCAGCCAGGGACAGGAGAATTCACCCCTCCACTTT
CASSQGQENSPLHF
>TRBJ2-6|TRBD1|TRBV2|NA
TGTGCCAGCAGTGTGGTCGTCAGGGGGCAAGGGGCCAACGTCCTGACTTTC
CASSVVVRGQGANVLTF
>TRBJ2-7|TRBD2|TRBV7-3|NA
TGTGCCAGCAGCCTTGGGACTAGCGGGGTAAGCCACGAGCAGTACTTC
CASSLGTSGVSHEQYF
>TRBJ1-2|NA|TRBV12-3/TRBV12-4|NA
TGTGCCAGCAGTCCGACAGGCTCTGGCTACACCTTC
CASSPTGSGYTF
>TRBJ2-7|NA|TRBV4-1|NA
TGCGCCAGCAGCTCGGGATATCGGGGCTACGAGCAGTACTTC
CASSSGYRGYEQYF
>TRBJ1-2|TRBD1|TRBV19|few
TGTGCCAGTAGTATAGACCTGGACAGGGTTTTGTATGGCTACACCTTC
CASSIDLDRVLYGYTF
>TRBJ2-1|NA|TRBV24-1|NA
TGTGCCACCAGTGATAGGGGGACTGGCGACAATGAGCAGTTCTTC
CATSDRGTGDNEQFF
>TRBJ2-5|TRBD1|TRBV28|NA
TGTGCCAGCAGTTCCATTGGGACAGGGAAAGAGACCCAGTACTTC
CASSSIGTGKETQYF
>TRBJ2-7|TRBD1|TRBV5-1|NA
TGCGCCAGCAGGTACGCTGGACAGGAGATCTACGAGCAGTACTTC
CASRYAGQEIYEQYF
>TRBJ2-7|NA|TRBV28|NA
TGTGCCAGCAGTCACCGGGACGGGAGCTCCTACGAGCAGTACTTC
CASSHRDGSSYEQYF
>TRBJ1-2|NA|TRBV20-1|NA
TGCCTTTCTCAGGGTTTGGATGGCTACACCTTC
CLSQGLDGYTF